This T cell receptor beta chain was recovered during a study of vaccination effects on CD4 cells after COVID-19. Overall study: ViraFEST used viral peptide pools to expand antigen-specific CD4+ T cells before sequencing.

Method: immunoSEQ multiplex PCR; TCRdb's copy keeps in-frame clones and lacks some. The sample yields 45,000 to 65,000 clones, approximately 80% seen once. About this clone itself: Its antigen is as yet unknown.

CDR1 is LNHDA, CDR2 SQIVND, per germline (reference sequence). Trimming cost V 5 bases and J 5 bases, with 12 bases left between them. The CDR3 sequence is 13 residues long. A roughly 11-day culture period preceded the isolation of CD4+ T cells. Participants each got two BNT162b2 or mRNA-1273 vaccine doses. Each vaccine recipient was nucleocapsid antibody negative and had no prior SARS-CoV-2 infection. A half-medium replacement with IL-2 medium was carried out on days 3 and 7. The genes are TRBV19 and TRBJ2-5; D gene ambiguous. The sequence derives from a human donor who received a COVID-19 vaccine. The material sequenced was CD4+ T cells from PBMCs cultured without peptide, taken after COVID-19 vaccination. This chain's CDR3 is CASSREIAETQYF. The CDR3 nucleotides are TGTGCCAGTAGTCGAGAAATCGCGGAGACCCAGTACTTC.